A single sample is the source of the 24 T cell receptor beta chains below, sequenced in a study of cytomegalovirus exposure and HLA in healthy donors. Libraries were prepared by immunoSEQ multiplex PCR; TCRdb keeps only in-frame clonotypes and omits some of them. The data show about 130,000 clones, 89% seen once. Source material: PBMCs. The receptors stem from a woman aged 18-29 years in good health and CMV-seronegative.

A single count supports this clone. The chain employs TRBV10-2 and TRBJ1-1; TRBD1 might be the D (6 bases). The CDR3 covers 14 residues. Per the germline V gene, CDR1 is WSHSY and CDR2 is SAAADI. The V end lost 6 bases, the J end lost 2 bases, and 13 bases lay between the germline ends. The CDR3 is CASRRPTGNTEAFF. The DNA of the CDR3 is TGCGCCAGCAGACGACCGACAGGAAACACTGAAGCTTTCTTT.

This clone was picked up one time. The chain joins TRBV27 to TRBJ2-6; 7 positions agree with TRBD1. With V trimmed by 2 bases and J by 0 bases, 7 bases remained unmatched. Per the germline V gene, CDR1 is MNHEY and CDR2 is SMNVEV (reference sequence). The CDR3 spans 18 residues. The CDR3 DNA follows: TGTGCCAGCAGTTTAAGAGGGGGCTCCGACTCTGGGGCCAACGTCCTGACTTTC. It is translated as CASSLRGGSDSGANVLTF.

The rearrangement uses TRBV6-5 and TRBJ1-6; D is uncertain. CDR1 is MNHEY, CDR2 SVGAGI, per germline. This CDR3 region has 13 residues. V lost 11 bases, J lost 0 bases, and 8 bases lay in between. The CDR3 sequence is CAGGSSYNSPLHF. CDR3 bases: TGTGCCGGAGGAAGCTCCTATAATTCACCCCTCCACTTT.

The CDR3 is CASSLRTSQETQYF. CDR3 sequence (DNA): TGTGCCAGCAGCCTTCGGACAAGCCAAGAGACCCAGTACTTC. The chain links TRBV6-5 to TRBJ2-5; TRBD1 might be the D (5 bases). This CDR3 has 14 residues. From germline, CDR1 is MNHEY and CDR2 SVGAGI. V gave up 6 bases and J gave up 1 base, with 12 bases separating them.

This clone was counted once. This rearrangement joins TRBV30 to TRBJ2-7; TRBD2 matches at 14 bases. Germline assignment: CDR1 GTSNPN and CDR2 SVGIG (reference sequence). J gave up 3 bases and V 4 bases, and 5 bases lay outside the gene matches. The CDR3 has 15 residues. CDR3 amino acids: CAWTGGTSGSYEQYF. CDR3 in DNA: TGTGCCTGGACCGGGGGGACTAGCGGGAGCTACGAGCAGTACTTC.

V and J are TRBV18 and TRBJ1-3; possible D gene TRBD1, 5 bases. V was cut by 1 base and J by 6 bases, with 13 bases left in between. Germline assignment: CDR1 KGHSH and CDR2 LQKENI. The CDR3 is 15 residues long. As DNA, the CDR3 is TGTGCCAGCTCACCACGGGAGGGGCCACCAAACACCATATATTTT. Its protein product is CASSPREGPPNTIYF.

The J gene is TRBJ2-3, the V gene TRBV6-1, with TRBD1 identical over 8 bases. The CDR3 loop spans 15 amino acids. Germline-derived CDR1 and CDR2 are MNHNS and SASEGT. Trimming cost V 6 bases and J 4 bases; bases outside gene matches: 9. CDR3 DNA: TGTGCCAGCAGGGGGGGACAGGTCCACTCAGATACGCAGTATTTT. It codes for CASRGGQVHSDTQYF.

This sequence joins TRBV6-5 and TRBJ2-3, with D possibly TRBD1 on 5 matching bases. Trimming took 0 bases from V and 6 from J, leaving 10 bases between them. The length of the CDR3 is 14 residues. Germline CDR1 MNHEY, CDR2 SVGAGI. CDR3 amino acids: CASSYSTVRDTQYF. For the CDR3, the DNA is TGTGCCAGCAGTTACTCGACAGTCCGGGATACGCAGTATTTT.

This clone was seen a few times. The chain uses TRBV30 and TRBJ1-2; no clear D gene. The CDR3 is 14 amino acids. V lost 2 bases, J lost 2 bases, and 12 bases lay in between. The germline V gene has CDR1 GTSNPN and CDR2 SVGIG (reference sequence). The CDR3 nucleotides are TGTGCCTGGAGTATAACAGCGGGGAACTATGGCTACACCTTC. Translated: CAWSITAGNYGYTF.

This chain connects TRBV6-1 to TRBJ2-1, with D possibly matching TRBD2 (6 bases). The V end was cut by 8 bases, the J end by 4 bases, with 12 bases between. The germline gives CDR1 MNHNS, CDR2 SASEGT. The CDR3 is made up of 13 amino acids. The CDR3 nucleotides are TGTGCCAGCGACCCGGGAGTGTACAATGAGCAGTTCTTC. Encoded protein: CASDPGVYNEQFF.

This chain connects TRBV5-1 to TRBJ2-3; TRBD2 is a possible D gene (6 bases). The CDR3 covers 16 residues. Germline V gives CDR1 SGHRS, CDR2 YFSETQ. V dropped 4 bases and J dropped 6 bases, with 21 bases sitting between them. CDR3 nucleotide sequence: TGCGCCAGCAGCGTTACTGGGGGGAGCGTCTCCGATACGCAGTATTTT. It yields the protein CASSVTGGSVSDTQYF.

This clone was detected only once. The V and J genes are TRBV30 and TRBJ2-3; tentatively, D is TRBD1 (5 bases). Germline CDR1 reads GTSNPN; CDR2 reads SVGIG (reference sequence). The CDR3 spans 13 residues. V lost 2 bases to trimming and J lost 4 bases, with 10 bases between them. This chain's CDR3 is CAWSSRGADTQYF. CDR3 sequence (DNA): TGTGCCTGGAGTTCTAGGGGCGCAGATACGCAGTATTTT.

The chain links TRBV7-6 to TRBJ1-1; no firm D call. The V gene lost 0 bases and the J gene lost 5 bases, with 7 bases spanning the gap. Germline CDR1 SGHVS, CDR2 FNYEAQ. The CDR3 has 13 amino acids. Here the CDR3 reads CASSLAEGTEAFF. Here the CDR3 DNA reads TGTGCCAGCAGCTTAGCGGAGGGAACTGAAGCTTTCTTT.

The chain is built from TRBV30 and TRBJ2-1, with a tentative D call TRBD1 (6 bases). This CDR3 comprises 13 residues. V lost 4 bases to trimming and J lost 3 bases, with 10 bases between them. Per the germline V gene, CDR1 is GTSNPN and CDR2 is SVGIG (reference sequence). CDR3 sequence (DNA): TGTGCCTGGAAAACGGACAGCTACAATGAGCAGTTCTTC. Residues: CAWKTDSYNEQFF.

The DNA of the CDR3 is TGTGCCAGCAGTGAGGGGGGGGACTTTTTATACGAGCAGTACGTC. It translates to CASSEGGDFLYEQYV. J is TRBJ2-7 and V is TRBV2, with 7 bases matching TRBD2. J lost 4 bases, V lost 3 bases, and 9 bases had no gene match. The CDR3 is 15 residues long. Germline CDR1 reads SNHLY; CDR2 reads FYNNEI.

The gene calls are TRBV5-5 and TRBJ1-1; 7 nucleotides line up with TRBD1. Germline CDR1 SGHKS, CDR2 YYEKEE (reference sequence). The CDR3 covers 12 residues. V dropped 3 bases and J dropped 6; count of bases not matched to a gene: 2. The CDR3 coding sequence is TGTGCCAGCAGCTATCAGGGGGCTGAAGCTTTCTTT. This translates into CASSYQGAEAFF.

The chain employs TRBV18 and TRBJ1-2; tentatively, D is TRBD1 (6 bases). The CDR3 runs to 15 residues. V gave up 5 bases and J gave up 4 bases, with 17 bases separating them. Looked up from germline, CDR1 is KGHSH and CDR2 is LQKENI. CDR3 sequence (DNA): TGTGCCAGCTCAAGGGGGGGCGAAGCCGTCTATGGCTACACCTTC. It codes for CASSRGGEAVYGYTF.

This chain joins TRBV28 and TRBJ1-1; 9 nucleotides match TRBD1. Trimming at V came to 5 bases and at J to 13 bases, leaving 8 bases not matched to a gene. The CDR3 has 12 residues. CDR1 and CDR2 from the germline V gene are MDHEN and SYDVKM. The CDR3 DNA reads TGTGCCAGCAGTATCGACATGACAGGGGGTTTCTTT. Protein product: CASSIDMTGGFF.

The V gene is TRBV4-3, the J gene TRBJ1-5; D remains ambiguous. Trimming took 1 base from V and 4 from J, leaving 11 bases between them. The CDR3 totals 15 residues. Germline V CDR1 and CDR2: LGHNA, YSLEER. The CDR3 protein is CASSQVYSRNQPQHF. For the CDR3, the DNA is TGCGCCAGCAGCCAAGTTTACAGCCGGAATCAGCCCCAGCATTTT.

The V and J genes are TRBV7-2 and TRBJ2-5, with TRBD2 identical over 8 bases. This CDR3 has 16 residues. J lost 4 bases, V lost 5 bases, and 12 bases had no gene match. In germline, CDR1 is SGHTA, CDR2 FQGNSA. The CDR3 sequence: CASSHVTGTSRETQYF. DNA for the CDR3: TGTGCCAGCAGCCACGTCACCGGGACTAGTCGAGAGACCCAGTACTTC.

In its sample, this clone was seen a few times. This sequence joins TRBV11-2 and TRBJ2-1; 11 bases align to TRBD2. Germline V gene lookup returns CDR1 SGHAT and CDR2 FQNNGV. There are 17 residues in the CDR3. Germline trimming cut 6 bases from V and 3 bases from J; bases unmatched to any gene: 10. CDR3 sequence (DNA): TGTGCCAGCAGTTGGGCCGGACTAGCGGGTTTCTACAATGAGCAGTTCTTC. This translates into CASSWAGLAGFYNEQFF.

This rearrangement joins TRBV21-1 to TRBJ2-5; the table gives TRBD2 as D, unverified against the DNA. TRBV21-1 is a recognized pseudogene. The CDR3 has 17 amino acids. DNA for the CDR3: TGTGCCAGCAGCACGACTAGCGGGGGATTGTACCAAGAGACCCAGTACTTC. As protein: CASSTTSGGLYQETQYF.

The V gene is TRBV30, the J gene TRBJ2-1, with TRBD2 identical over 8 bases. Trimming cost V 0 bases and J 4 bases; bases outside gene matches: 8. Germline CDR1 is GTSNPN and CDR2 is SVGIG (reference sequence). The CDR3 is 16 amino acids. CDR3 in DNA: TGTGCCTGGAGTGTATTTGCGGGAGGAAGATACAATGAGCAGTTCTTC. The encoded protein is CAWSVFAGGRYNEQFF. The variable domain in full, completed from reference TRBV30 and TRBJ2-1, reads SQTIHQWPATLVQPVGSPLSLECTVEGTSNPNLYWYRQAAGRGLQLLFYSVGIGQISSEVPQNLSASRPQDRQFILSSKKLLLSDSGFYLCAWSVFAGGRYNEQFFGPGTRLTVL.

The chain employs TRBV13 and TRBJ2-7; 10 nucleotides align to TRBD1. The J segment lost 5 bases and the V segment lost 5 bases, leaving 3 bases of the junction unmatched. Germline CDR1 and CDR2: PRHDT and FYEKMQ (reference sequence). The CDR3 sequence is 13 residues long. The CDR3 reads CASSRDRGDEQYF. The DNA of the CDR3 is TGTGCCAGCAGCCGGGACAGGGGTGACGAGCAGTACTTC.